Shown below are 8 T cell receptor beta chains from a single sample sequenced in a study of shared clonotypes between healthy human individuals. The naive CD8 population came from CD45RO-negative cells selected for CCR7, without terminally differentiated effector memory CD45RA+ cells. The data were produced by immunoSEQ multiplex PCR, yet TCRdb's version contains in-frame clones alone and is incomplete. The sample has 760,000 or so clones, 95% to 97% seen once. The sequenced sample consisted of naive CD8+ T cells sorted from blood. Every receptor here comes from a man aged 25 to 40 in good health.

CDR3 sequence reads: CASSPGTGIYGYTF. CDR3 DNA: TGTGCCAGCTCACCCGGGACAGGGATCTATGGCTACACCTTC. The chain couples TRBV18 to TRBJ1-2, with TRBD1 matching over 9 bases. Trimming took 3 bases from V and 4 from J; bases not matched to a gene: 3. CDR1 is KGHSH, CDR2 LQKENI, per germline. CDR3 length: 14 residues.

The chain couples TRBV7-6 to TRBJ2-1, with 7 nucleotides matching TRBD2. The ends lost 3 bases at V and 10 bases at J; junction bases unmatched: 6. Germline lookup yields CDR1 SGHVS and CDR2 FNYEAQ. This CDR3 is built from 13 residues. CDR3 DNA: TGTGCCAGCAGCTTGGCTAGCGGCCGGGAGCAGTTCTTC. Amino acids: CASSLASGREQFF.

In regard to this clone: Other DNA sequences in the sample encode the same CDR3. The chain is built from TRBV27 and TRBJ1-1, with unresolved D. This CDR3 comprises 14 residues. V dropped 2 bases and J dropped 1 base, with 8 bases sitting between them. CDR1 and CDR2 (germline): MNHEY, SMNVEV (reference sequence). CDR3 sequence: CASSLTGGNTEAFF. CDR3 DNA: TGTGCCAGCAGTTTAACTGGTGGGAACACTGAAGCTTTCTTT.

The chain combines TRBV5-5 with TRBJ2-7; D is uncertain. Trimming cost V 1 base and J 2 bases, with 10 bases left between them. Germline V lookup: CDR1 SGHKS, CDR2 YYEKEE (reference sequence). This CDR3 is built from 14 residues. CDR3 in DNA: TGTGCCAGCAGCTTGACGGACGGTACCTACGAGCAGTACTTC. Protein product: CASSLTDGTYEQYF.

The V gene is TRBV28, the J gene TRBJ1-2; the D is unclear. Germline V gives CDR1 MDHEN, CDR2 SYDVKM. The CDR3 is 15 amino acids. V lost 6 bases and J 2 bases, leaving 16 bases between the germline ends. CDR3 sequence: CASSPRRIDNYGYTF. The CDR3 DNA reads as TGTGCCAGCAGCCCTCGTAGGATAGACAACTATGGCTACACCTTC.

This chain joins TRBV27 and TRBJ2-7, with D perhaps TRBD1 (6 bases). The CDR3 length is 15 residues. V was trimmed by 2 bases and J by 1 base, leaving 12 bases between them. CDR1 MNHEY and CDR2 SMNVEV come from the germline V gene (reference sequence). The CDR3 bases are TGTGCCAGCAGTTTAACTCTGACAGGTTCCTACGAGCAGTACTTC. It is translated as CASSLTLTGSYEQYF.

This chain connects TRBV28 to TRBJ2-2; 11 bases agree with TRBD1. CDR1 is MDHEN, CDR2 SYDVKM, per germline. Germline trimming cut 2 bases from V and 5 bases from J; bases unmatched to any gene: 7. The CDR3 is made up of 17 amino acids. CDR3 loop: CASSLALDRGPTGELFF. CDR3 nucleotides: TGTGCCAGCAGTTTAGCCCTGGACAGGGGGCCAACCGGGGAGCTGTTTTTT. The entire variable domain, with the rest obtained from reference TRBV28 and TRBJ2-2, is as follows: DVKVTQSSRYLVKRTGEKVFLECVQDMDHENMFWYRQDPGLGLRLIYFSYDVKMKEKGDIPEGYSVSREKKERFSLILESASTNQTSMYLCASSLALDRGPTGELFFGEGSRLTVL.

The rearrangement links TRBV28 to TRBJ2-1; D call uncertain. Germline V gene lookup returns CDR1 MDHEN and CDR2 SYDVKM. The CDR3 contains 15 residues. Trimming removed 3 bases from V and 4 bases from J, with 13 bases in between. The CDR3 region is CASSFSLDGYNEQFF. CDR3 nucleotide sequence: TGTGCCAGCAGTTTTAGTCTAGATGGGTACAATGAGCAGTTCTTC.